This TCR beta chain emerged from a study of human thymus T cells. Study results and limitations: Thymic and blood repertoires seemed to favor certain V and J genes. Unrelated individuals had highly overlapping thymic repertoires, as reported in related research.

With 8 bases clipped from V and 5 bases from J, the junction kept 8 bases outside the gene matches. This CDR3 spans 13 amino acids. The germline CDR1 and CDR2 sequences are LNHDA and SQIVND (reference sequence). Produced via immunoSEQ multiplex PCR; TCRdb's table is partial and in-frame only. The profile shows 120,000 or so clones, around 94% of them singletons. Thymus tissue for the work was resected from patients undergoing corrective heart surgery. Infants, healthy and Finnish, who were having corrective surgery for congenital heart defects served as donors. As for this clone: Antigen: not known.

Sequenced: thymus tissue. This receptor was identified in a boy younger than two with a congenital heart defect but otherwise immunologically healthy. V gene TRBV19 combines with J gene TRBJ1-2; TRBD1 aligns across 7 bases. CDR3 loop: CASSDRVVYGYTF. DNA of the CDR3: TGTGCCAGTTCCGACAGGGTCGTTTATGGCTACACCTTC.